These 5 T cell receptor beta chains were sequenced from one sample in a study of blood T cells in healthy people across ages. Next came a second PCR, run for roughly 6 to 11 cycles, which used a sample-barcoded 5' primer along with a J-beta primer mix. TCRdb processed the 5' RACE reads anew with MiXCR; each CDR3 protein has one entry. The data hold 600,000 or so distinct CDR3 sequences, with roughly 21% observed a single time. Sample: blood. These receptors all come from a man aged 65 to 85 in good health.

This clonotype was picked up many times. One end of the junction does not line up with germline, which may come from a read error. The chain has TRBV5-1 and TRBJ2-1; perhaps TRBD2 as D (6 bases). The CDR3 is 12 amino acids. Looked up from germline, CDR1 is SGHRS and CDR2 is YFSETQ. The CDR3 region has the DNA TGTGCCAGCAGTTTAAGCGGGAATGAGCAGTTCTTC. Translating it yields CASSLSGNEQFF.

The V and J genes are TRBV29-1 and TRBJ2-3; 11 nucleotides match TRBD2. CDR3 length equals 14 residues. Germline assignment: CDR1 SQVTM and CDR2 ANQGSEA. J lost 5 bases, V lost 7 bases, and 8 bases had no gene match. CDR3 nucleotide sequence: TGCAGCGCCACTAGCGGGGGTGTTGTAGATACGCAGTATTTT. Protein sequence: CSATSGGVVDTQYF.

The V call is TRBV28, the J call TRBJ2-5, with 7 bases lining up with TRBD1. The J segment lost 5 bases and the V segment lost 4 bases, leaving 16 bases of the junction unmatched. Per the germline V gene, CDR1 is MDHEN and CDR2 is SYDVKM. CDR3 length: 17 amino acids. DNA for the CDR3: TGTGCCAGCAGTTCGCGTTCCTCTAAGGGGGCGAGGGAGACCCAGTACTTC. It encodes CASSSRSSKGARETQYF.

This chain connects TRBV5-5 to TRBJ2-6, with D unclear. The ends were cut back, 2 bases at V and 0 bases at J, with 9 bases in the middle. This CDR3 is built from 16 residues. Germline V gene data show CDR1 as SGHKS and CDR2 as YYEKEE (reference sequence). CDR3 sequence: CASSFIANSGANVLTF. In nucleotides, the CDR3 is TGTGCCAGCAGCTTTATAGCAAACTCTGGGGCCAACGTCCTGACTTTC.

V is TRBV19 and J is TRBJ1-4; D gene ambiguous. V was clipped by 7 bases and J by 7 bases, with 16 bases between them. The CDR3 spans 14 residues. Germline V gene sequence: CDR1 LNHDA, CDR2 SQIVND (reference sequence). CDR3: CASTVGDTTEKLFF. CDR3 nucleotides: TGTGCCAGTACCGTCGGGGATACGACTGAAAAACTGTTTTTT.